The T cell receptor (beta chain) under discussion was sequenced for a study of blood T cell repertoires in COVID-19. Produced via immunoSEQ multiplex PCR; TCRdb's table is partial and in-frame only. In the table there are 200,000 to 300,000 clones, about four fifths of which are singletons. The CDR3 is 16 residues long. The germline V gene has CDR1 SGHTA and CDR2 FQGNSA. Trimming shortened V by 1 base and J by 4 bases, and 14 bases separated the two germline ends. The chain has TRBV7-2 and TRBJ1-5; no definite D call. The material sequenced was peripheral blood. This sequence originates from an elderly woman with COVID-19, enrolled during active disease. The CDR3 DNA is TGTGCCAGCAGCTTAGAAATATCGGGGATAAATCAGCCCCAGCATTTT. Its translation: CASSLEISGINQPQHF.